The 28 T cell receptor beta chains below come from one sample, sequenced in a study of radiation and T cells in renal cell carcinoma. Indicated treatment: treatment-naive control, cytoreductive nephrectomy. Profiling relied on immunoSEQ multiplex PCR, and the TCRdb table lists in-frame clones only, not all of them. The sample has roughly 12,000 clones; approximately 62% are singletons. The sequenced sample was tumor tissue, obtained from a patient whose treatment was nephrectomy without radiotherapy. These receptors originate from a woman older than 75 with renal cell carcinoma.

The chain combines TRBV6-1 with TRBJ2-2; D is unresolved. The germline CDR1 and CDR2 sequences are MNHNS and SASEGT. Trimming pared 5 bases from V and 2 bases from J, leaving 9 bases between. The CDR3 is made up of 14 amino acids. CDR3 region: CASSLNFNTGELFF. CDR3 sequence (DNA): TGTGCCAGCAGTCTTAACTTTAACACCGGGGAGCTGTTTTTT.

For this clone: A much larger clone sits a single nucleotide away, making a read error possible. This chain connects TRBV6-4 to TRBJ1-1; D is undetermined. CDR3 length equals 13 residues. Germline V gene data show CDR1 as MRHNA and CDR2 as SNTAGT. The CDR3: CASQSPLNTKAFF. The CDR3 DNA reads as TGTGCCAGCCAATCCCCCCTTAACACTAAAGCTTTCTTT.

This chain connects TRBV7-2 to TRBJ2-3; the D is unclear. The CDR3 contains 15 residues. Trimming cost V 2 bases and J 4 bases, with 13 bases left between them. Germline assignment: CDR1 SGHTA and CDR2 FQGNSA. The DNA of the CDR3 is TGTGCCAGCAGCTTATATGTCCAATCTTCAGATACGCAGTATTTT. Protein sequence: CASSLYVQSSDTQYF.

The chain joins TRBV28 to TRBJ1-2, with 7 bases identical to TRBD1. The CDR3 has 13 residues. CDR1 MDHEN and CDR2 SYDVKM come from the germline V gene. J gave up 1 base and V 8 bases, and 4 bases lay outside the gene matches. This CDR3 reads CASRRDSNYGYTF. CDR3 nucleotide sequence: TGTGCCAGCCGGCGGGACAGTAACTATGGCTACACCTTC.

V usage is TRBV4-1 and J usage is TRBJ1-4, with no clear D. CDR1 is MGHRA, CDR2 YSYEKL, per germline. V was shortened by 7 bases and J by 3 bases, with 18 bases between the two germline ends. This CDR3 has 16 residues. The CDR3 bases are TGCGCCAGCACTGGTATCGGGCGTGGGGCTAATGAAAAACTGTTTTTT. Translation: CASTGIGRGANEKLFF.

V gene TRBV10-3 combines with J gene TRBJ2-5; tentatively, D is TRBD2 (6 bases). Per germline, CDR1 ENHRY and CDR2 SYGVKD. CDR3 length equals 11 residues. V dropped 9 bases and J dropped 7 bases, with 12 bases sitting between them. The CDR3 nucleotides read TGTGCCATAGGGACTTCAGGGACCCAGTACTTC. It specifies CAIGTSGTQYF.

The V gene is TRBV5-8, the J gene TRBJ1-3; possible D gene TRBD1, 6 bases. Germline-derived CDR1 and CDR2 are SGHTS and YDEGEE. There are 17 residues in the CDR3. V lost 5 bases, J lost 2 bases, and 20 bases lay in between. In DNA form, the CDR3 reads TGTGCCAGCAGGGGGATCAGGGGAAGCAGGACTGGAAACACCATATATTTT. Its translation is CASRGIRGSRTGNTIYF. Variable domain in full (rest from reference TRBV5-8 and TRBJ1-3): EAGVTQSPTHLIKTRGQQATLRCSPISGHTSVYWYQQALGLGLQFLLWYDEGEERNRGNFPPRFSGRQFPNYSSELNVNALELEDSALYLCASRGIRGSRTGNTIYFGEGSWLTVV.

This clone was found a few times. V gene TRBV10-2 combines with J gene TRBJ2-7, with a weak D call TRBD2 (6 bases). The germline CDR1 and CDR2 sequences are WSHSY and SAAADI. V was trimmed by 6 bases and J by 4 bases, leaving 19 bases between them. The length of the CDR3 is 15 residues. The CDR3 region has the DNA TGCGCCAGCAGAGCGGGTTATGCGGAGGCTTACGAGCAGTACTTC. Amino acid sequence: CASRAGYAEAYEQYF.

This rearrangement joins TRBV5-6 to TRBJ2-7; no clear D gene. V lost 0 bases and J lost 1, with 8 bases in between. Germline V gene sequence: CDR1 SGHDT, CDR2 YYEEEE. The CDR3 has 14 residues. The CDR3: CASSLDPRSYEQYF. Written as DNA, the CDR3 is TGTGCCAGCAGCTTGGACCCCCGATCCTACGAGCAGTACTTC.

V usage is TRBV9 and J usage is TRBJ1-3, with D tentatively TRBD1 (5 bases). CDR3 size: 15 residues. The germline V and J ends were trimmed by 2 bases and 3 bases, with 12 bases remaining between them. Germline values: CDR1 SGDLS, CDR2 YYNGEE. CDR3 bases: TGTGCCAGCAGCGTCCCCCCCGGGGGTGGAAACACCATATATTTT. It encodes CASSVPPGGGNTIYF. Together with reference TRBV9 and TRBJ1-3, the CDR3 gives the full variable domain: DSGVTQTPKHLITATGQRVTLRCSPRSGDLSVYWYQQSLDQGLQFLIQYYNGEERAKGNILERFSAQQFPDLHSELNLSSLELGDSALYFCASSVPPGGGNTIYFGEGSWLTVV.

This clone showed up just a few times. The chain couples TRBV2 to TRBJ1-2; 7 nucleotides match TRBD1. This CDR3 contains 14 residues. CDR1 and CDR2 (germline): SNHLY, FYNNEI. Trimming took 5 bases from V and 4 from J; bases not matched to a gene: 7. CDR3 region: CASSYRDSSYGYTF. DNA for the CDR3: TGTGCCAGCAGTTACCGGGACAGCTCCTATGGCTACACCTTC.

The V gene is TRBV6-5, the J gene TRBJ1-2; D ambiguous. Looked up from germline, CDR1 is MNHEY and CDR2 is SVGAGI. The ends were cut back, 5 bases at V and 7 bases at J, with 11 bases in the middle. The CDR3 runs 12 residues. The CDR3 loop reads CASSHAGIGYTF. CDR3 sequence (DNA): TGTGCCAGCAGTCACGCGGGGATTGGCTACACCTTC.

The V and J genes are TRBV10-3 and TRBJ1-1; weak D call: TRBD1 (5 bases). The germline V and J ends were trimmed by 3 bases and 8 bases, with 13 bases remaining between them. The germline CDR1 and CDR2 sequences are ENHRY and SYGVKD. The CDR3 totals 13 residues. The CDR3 loop reads CAISETRGQEAFF. In nucleotides, the CDR3 is TGTGCCATCAGTGAAACTCGGGGCCAGGAAGCTTTCTTT.

The V and J genes are TRBV21-1 and TRBJ1-5; the table's D gene call, TRBD1, was not cross checked with the DNA. TRBV21-1 is a listed pseudogene. The CDR3 runs 15 residues. CDR3 region: CASRGTGRGGQPQHF. In DNA, the CDR3 is TGTGCCAGCAGGGGGACAGGTAGGGGAGGTCAGCCCCAGCATTTT.

The V gene is TRBV4-1, the J gene TRBJ1-4; D perhaps matches TRBD1 (5 bases). Germline lookup yields CDR1 MGHRA and CDR2 YSYEKL. The CDR3 totals 16 residues. Trimming removed 4 bases at V and 0 bases at J, with 12 bases between. CDR3 protein: CASSRDWGATNEKLFF. Here the CDR3 DNA reads TGCGCCAGCAGCCGTGATTGGGGGGCAACTAATGAAAAACTGTTTTTT.

The genes are TRBV18 and TRBJ2-5; 9 bases fit TRBD1. Trimming took 3 bases from V and 4 from J; bases not matched to a gene: 6. There are 15 residues in the CDR3. Germline CDR1 KGHSH, CDR2 LQKENI. CDR3 sequence (DNA): TGTGCCAGCTCACCCACAGGGGGCTGGTCAGAGACCCAGTACTTC. Translation gives CASSPTGGWSETQYF.

This clone has just one count. The chain is built from TRBV5-1 and TRBJ2-7; D may be TRBD2 (6 bases). The CDR3 runs 14 residues. Trimming left V 2 bases short and J 0 bases short, with 9 bases between. Germline V gives CDR1 SGHRS, CDR2 YFSETQ. CDR3 DNA: TGCGCCAGCAGCTTCGGGGGACCCTCCTACGAGCAGTACTTC. The encoded protein is CASSFGGPSYEQYF.

This clone was counted between two and nine times. The same CDR3 can be traced to other DNA sequences in this sample. The chain uses TRBV6-1 and TRBJ1-1, with 8 bases matching TRBD1. The length of the CDR3 is 15 residues. In germline, CDR1 is MNHNS, CDR2 SASEGT. V shed 7 bases, J shed 2 bases, and the junction held 9 bases outside the gene matches. The CDR3 sequence: CASMRQGTGNTEAFF. Here the CDR3 DNA reads TGTGCCAGCATGCGACAGGGGACGGGAAACACTGAAGCTTTCTTT.

This clone was picked up a small number of times. This sequence joins TRBV4-1 and TRBJ2-1; D gene uncertain. V lost 2 bases and J 8 bases, leaving 25 bases between the germline ends. This CDR3 is 18 amino acids long. CDR1 and CDR2 (germline): MGHRA, YSYEKL. CDR3 sequence: CASSQPSGDASYIDEQFF. For the CDR3, the DNA is TGCGCCAGCAGCCAACCGTCAGGAGACGCCTCGTACATCGATGAGCAGTTCTTC.

This clone occurred a few times. The chain combines TRBV5-1 with TRBJ1-2, with a possible D match to TRBD1 (6 bases). The germline CDR1 and CDR2 sequences are SGHRS and YFSETQ. The CDR3 extends over 14 amino acids. Trimming took 5 bases from V and 2 from J, leaving 13 bases between them. The CDR3 loop is CASRLGQGNYGYTF. The DNA for the CDR3 is TGCGCCAGCAGGCTGGGGCAGGGGAACTATGGCTACACCTTC.

V usage is TRBV2 and J usage is TRBJ1-5; D not resolved. Trimming removed 8 bases from V and 9 bases from J, with 17 bases in between. Per the germline V gene, CDR1 is SNHLY and CDR2 is FYNNEI. The length of the CDR3 is 13 residues. CDR3: CASGREGESPQHF. The CDR3 DNA is TGTGCCAGCGGACGGGAGGGCGAATCGCCCCAGCATTTT.

This clone was detected only a few times. The V gene is TRBV5-1, the J gene TRBJ2-5; TRBD1 matches at 8 bases. The germline CDR1 and CDR2 sequences are SGHRS and YFSETQ. The length of the CDR3 is 13 residues. The ends lost 4 bases at V and 2 bases at J; junction bases unmatched: 1. The DNA for the CDR3 is TGCGCCAGCAGCCGACAGGGGCAAGAGACCCAGTACTTC. This sequence encodes CASSRQGQETQYF. Combining the CDR3 with reference TRBV5-1 and TRBJ2-5 gives the whole variable domain KAGVTQTPRYLIKTRGQQVTLSCSPISGHRSVSWYQQTPGQGLQFLFEYFSETQRNKGNFPGRFSGRQFSNSRSEMNVSTLELGDSALYLCASSRQGQETQYFGPGTRLLVL.

The chain is built from TRBV2 and TRBJ2-1; D unresolved. The V gene lost 1 base and the J gene lost 6 bases, with 13 bases spanning the gap. This CDR3 region has 15 residues. In germline, CDR1 is SNHLY, CDR2 FYNNEI. CDR3 residues: CASSEGGVRGNEQFF. The CDR3 coding sequence is TGTGCCAGCAGTGAAGGCGGTGTTCGAGGCAATGAGCAGTTCTTC.

This clone was counted once. The chain carries TRBV6-5 and TRBJ2-5, with 9 bases fitting TRBD1. The J segment lost 5 bases and the V segment lost 5 bases, leaving 9 bases of the junction unmatched. Germline V gene lookup returns CDR1 MNHEY and CDR2 SVGAGI. The CDR3 is 15 residues long. The CDR3 nucleotides are TGTGCCAGCAGTCGACAGGAGGGGACAGGGGAGACCCAGTACTTC. Protein: CASSRQEGTGETQYF.

J is TRBJ1-6 and V is TRBV19; D might be TRBD1 (5 bases). CDR1 is LNHDA, CDR2 SQIVND, per germline (reference sequence). The CDR3 is 16 amino acids. The germline V and J ends were trimmed by 1 base and 6 bases, with 13 bases remaining between them. This CDR3 is CASSIVGREGNSPLHF. For the CDR3, the DNA is TGTGCCAGTAGTATAGTAGGCAGGGAGGGTAATTCACCCCTCCACTTT.

This chain uses TRBV5-4 with TRBJ2-5; no firm D call. CDR3 length: 11 residues. V was clipped by 4 bases and J by 5 bases, with 6 bases between them. The germline V gene has CDR1 SGHNT and CDR2 YYREEE (reference sequence). CDR3 loop: CASSTDETQYF. The CDR3 nucleotides read TGTGCCAGCAGCACTGACGAGACCCAGTACTTC.

This clone was found a few times. The chain carries TRBV4-2 and TRBJ2-2, with no clear D. Germline V CDR1 and CDR2: LGHNA, YNFKEQ. Trimming cost V 0 bases and J 4 bases, with 12 bases left between them. The CDR3 length is 16 residues. The CDR3 DNA reads as TGTGCCAGCAGCCAAGAATCCGCCCTGGGCACCGGGGAGCTGTTTTTT. Amino acid sequence: CASSQESALGTGELFF.

This chain joins TRBV5-4 and TRBJ1-1; possibly TRBD1 for D (5 bases). Per the germline V gene, CDR1 is SGHNT and CDR2 is YYREEE (reference sequence). Trimming left V 0 bases short and J 0 bases short, with 9 bases between. The length of the CDR3 is 15 residues. The CDR3 DNA reads TGTGCCAGCAGCTTGGCCAAGGGGATGAACACTGAAGCTTTCTTT. Residues: CASSLAKGMNTEAFF.